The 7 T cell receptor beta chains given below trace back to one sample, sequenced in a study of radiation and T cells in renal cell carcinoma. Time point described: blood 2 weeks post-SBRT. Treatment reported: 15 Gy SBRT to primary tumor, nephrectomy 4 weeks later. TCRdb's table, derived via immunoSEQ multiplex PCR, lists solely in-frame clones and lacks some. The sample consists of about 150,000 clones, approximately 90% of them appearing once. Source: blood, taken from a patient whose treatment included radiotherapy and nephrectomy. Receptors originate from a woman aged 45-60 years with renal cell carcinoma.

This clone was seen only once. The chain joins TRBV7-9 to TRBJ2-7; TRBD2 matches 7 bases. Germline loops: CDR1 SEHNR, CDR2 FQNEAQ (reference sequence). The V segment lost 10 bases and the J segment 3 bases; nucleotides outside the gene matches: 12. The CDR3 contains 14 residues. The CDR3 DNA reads TGTGCCACAACCCGGGACGGGACTAACTACGAGCAGTACTTC. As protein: CATTRDGTNYEQYF.

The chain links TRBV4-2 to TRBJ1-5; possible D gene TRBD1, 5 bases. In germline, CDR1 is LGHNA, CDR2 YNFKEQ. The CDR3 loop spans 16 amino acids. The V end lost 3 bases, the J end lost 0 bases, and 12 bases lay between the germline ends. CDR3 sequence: CASSHGRGNSNQPQHF. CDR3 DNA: TGTGCCAGCAGCCATGGCCGGGGGAATAGCAATCAGCCCCAGCATTTT.

The CDR3 DNA sequence: TGTGCCAGCAGCCCCCATGGGGGGCGGCCCCCAAACAATGAGCAGTTCTTC. Translating it yields CASSPHGGRPPNNEQFF. The V gene is TRBV9, the J gene TRBJ2-1; D is possibly TRBD1 or TRBD2 (6 bases each). Germline CDR1 reads SGDLS; CDR2 reads YYNGEE. The CDR3 has 17 residues. V was cut by 4 bases and J by 5 bases, with 22 bases left in between. Using reference TRBV9 and TRBJ2-1 for the parts outside the CDR3, the full variable domain is DSGVTQTPKHLITATGQRVTLRCSPRSGDLSVYWYQQSLDQGLQFLIQYYNGEERAKGNILERFSAQQFPDLHSELNLSSLELGDSALYFCASSPHGGRPPNNEQFFGPGTRLTVL.

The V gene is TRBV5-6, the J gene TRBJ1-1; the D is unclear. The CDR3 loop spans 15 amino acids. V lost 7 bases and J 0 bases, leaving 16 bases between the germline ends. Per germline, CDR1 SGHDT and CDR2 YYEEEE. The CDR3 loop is CASGPPWGLNTEAFF. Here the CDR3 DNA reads TGTGCCAGCGGCCCACCATGGGGATTGAACACTGAAGCTTTCTTT.

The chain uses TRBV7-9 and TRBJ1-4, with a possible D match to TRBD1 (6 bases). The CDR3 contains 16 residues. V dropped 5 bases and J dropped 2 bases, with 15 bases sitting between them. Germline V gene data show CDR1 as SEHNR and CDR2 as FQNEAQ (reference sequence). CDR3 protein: CASSRGAGATNEKLFF. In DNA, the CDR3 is TGTGCCAGCAGCCGGGGGGCGGGCGCGACTAATGAAAAACTGTTTTTT.

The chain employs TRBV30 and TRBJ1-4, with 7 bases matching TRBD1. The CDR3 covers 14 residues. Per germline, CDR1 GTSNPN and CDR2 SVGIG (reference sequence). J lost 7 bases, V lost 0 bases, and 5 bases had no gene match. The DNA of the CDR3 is TGTGCCTGGAGTGTCCAGACAGGGATTGAAAAACTGTTTTTT. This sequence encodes CAWSVQTGIEKLFF.

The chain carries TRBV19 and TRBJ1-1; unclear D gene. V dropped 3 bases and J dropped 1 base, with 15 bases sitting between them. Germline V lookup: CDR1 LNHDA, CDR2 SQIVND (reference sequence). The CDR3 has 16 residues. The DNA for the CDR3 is TGTGCCAGTAGTATTGGGTCCGCGACGCGGAACACTGAAGCTTTCTTT. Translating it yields CASSIGSATRNTEAFF. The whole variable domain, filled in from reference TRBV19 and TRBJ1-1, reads DGGITQSPKYLFRKEGQNVTLSCEQNLNHDAMYWYRQDPGQGLRLIYYSQIVNDFQKGDIAEGYSVSREKKESFPLTVTSAQKNPTAFYLCASSIGSATRNTEAFFGQGTRLTVV.